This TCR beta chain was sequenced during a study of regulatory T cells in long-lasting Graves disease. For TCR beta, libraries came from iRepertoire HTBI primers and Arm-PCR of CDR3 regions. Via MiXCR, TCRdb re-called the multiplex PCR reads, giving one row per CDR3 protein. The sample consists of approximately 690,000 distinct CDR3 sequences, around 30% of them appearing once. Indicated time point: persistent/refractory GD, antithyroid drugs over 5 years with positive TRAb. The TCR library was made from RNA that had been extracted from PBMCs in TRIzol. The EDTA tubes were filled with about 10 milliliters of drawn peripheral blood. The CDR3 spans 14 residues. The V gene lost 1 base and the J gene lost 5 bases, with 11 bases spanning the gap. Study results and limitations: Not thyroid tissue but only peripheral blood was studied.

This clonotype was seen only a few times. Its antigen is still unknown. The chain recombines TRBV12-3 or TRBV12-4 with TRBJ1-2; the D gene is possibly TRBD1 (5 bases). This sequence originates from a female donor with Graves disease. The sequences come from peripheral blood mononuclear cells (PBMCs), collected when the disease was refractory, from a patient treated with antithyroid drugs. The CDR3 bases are TGTGCCAGCAGTTTAGTCAGGGCCGGGTATGGCTACACCTTC. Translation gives CASSLVRAGYGYTF.